The TCR beta chain described here comes from a study of TIL therapy for anti-PD-1-resistant metastatic lung cancer. Sequencing used immunoSEQ v3. Profiled with immunoSEQ multiplex PCR; TCRdb holds only in-frame clones, not every one. Of tens of thousands of clones in the sample, about 86% are singletons; the top ten hold 5%. Stated time point: pre-treatment sample, taken before nivolumab and TIL therapy. V lost 2 bases, J lost 2 bases, and 18 bases lay in between. CDR1 and CDR2 from the germline V gene are SNHLY and FYNNEI. The CDR3 totals 17 residues. The source was blood, collected at baseline. This clonotype was sampled from a person between 25 and 79 years old with non-small cell lung cancer. V usage is TRBV2 and J usage is TRBJ2-5; D might be TRBD2 (5 bases). The CDR3 region is CASSESLASSDQETQYF. The CDR3 DNA follows: TGTGCCAGCAGTGAAAGTTTGGCTAGCTCAGATCAAGAGACCCAGTACTTC. The whole variable domain, remainder taken from reference TRBV2 and TRBJ2-5, is EPEVTQTPSHQVTQMGQEVILRCVPISNHLYFYWYRQILGQKVEFLVSFYNNEISEKSEIFDDQFSVERPDGSNFTLKIRSTKLEDSAMYFCASSESLASSDQETQYFGPGTRLLVL.